What follows is one TCR beta chain and its context. Patients from Seattle were sampled longitudinally, starting during active infection. The data originate from a study of blood T cell repertoires in COVID-19. Background on the study: Both acute and convalescent COVID-19 samples were obtained from the United States, Italy and Spain. Sample material is recorded as cDNA or gDNA derived from T cells, B-cell-depleted T cells, or PBMCs.

Using immunoSEQ multiplex PCR, the repertoire was profiled, and TCRdb retains in-frame clones only, with some absent. The sample records about 390,000 clones, about 89% being singletons. This sequence originates from a woman aged 60 to 75 with COVID-19, enrolled during active disease. Sequences were obtained from peripheral blood.

The CDR3 sequence: CASSLVGAGKDTQYF. In nucleotides, the CDR3 is TGTGCCAGCAGCTTAGTGGGGGCTGGGAAAGATACGCAGTATTTT. The genes are TRBV7-3 and TRBJ2-3; D may be TRBD1 (6 bases). Looked up from germline, CDR1 is SGHTA and CDR2 is FQGTGA. The V end lost 2 bases, the J end lost 5 bases, and 14 bases lay between the germline ends. This CDR3 is built from 15 residues.